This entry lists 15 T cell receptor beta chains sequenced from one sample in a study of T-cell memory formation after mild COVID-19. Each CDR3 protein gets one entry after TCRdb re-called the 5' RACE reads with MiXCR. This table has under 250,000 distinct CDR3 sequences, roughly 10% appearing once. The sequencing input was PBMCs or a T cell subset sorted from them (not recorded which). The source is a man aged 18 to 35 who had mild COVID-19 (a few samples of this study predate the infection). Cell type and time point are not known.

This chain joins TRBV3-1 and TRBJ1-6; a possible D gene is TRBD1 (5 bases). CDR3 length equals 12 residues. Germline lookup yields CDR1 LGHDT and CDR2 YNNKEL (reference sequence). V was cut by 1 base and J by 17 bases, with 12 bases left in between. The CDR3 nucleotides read TGTGCCAGCAGCCAAGGGGGCAGGCCGGTCCACTTT. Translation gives CASSQGGRPVHF. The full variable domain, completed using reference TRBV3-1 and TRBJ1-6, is DTAVSQTPKYLVTQMGNDKSIKCEQNLGHDTMYWYKQDSKKFLKIMFSYNNKELIINETVPNRFSPKSPDKAHLNLHINSLELGDSAVYFCASSQGGRPVHFGNGTRLTVT.

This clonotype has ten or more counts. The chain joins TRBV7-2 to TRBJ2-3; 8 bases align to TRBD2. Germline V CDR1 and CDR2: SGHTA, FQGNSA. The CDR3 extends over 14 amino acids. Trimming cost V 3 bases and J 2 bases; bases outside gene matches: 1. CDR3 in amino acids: CASSFGGATDTQYF. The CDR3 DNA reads TGTGCCAGCAGCTTCGGGGGGGCCACAGATACGCAGTATTTT. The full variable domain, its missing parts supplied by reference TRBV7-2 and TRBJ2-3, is GAGVSQSPSNKVTEKGKDVELRCDPISGHTALYWYRQSLGQGLEFLIYFQGNSAPDKSGLPSDRFSAERTGGSVSTLTIQRTQQEDSAVYLCASSFGGATDTQYFGPGTRLTVL.

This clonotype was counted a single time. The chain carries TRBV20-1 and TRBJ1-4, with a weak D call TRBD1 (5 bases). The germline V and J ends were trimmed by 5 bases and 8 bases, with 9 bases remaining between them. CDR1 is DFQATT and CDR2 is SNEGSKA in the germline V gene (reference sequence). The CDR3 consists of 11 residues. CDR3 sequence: CSAARGEKLFF. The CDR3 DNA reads TGCAGTGCTGCCCGGGGGGAAAAACTGTTTTTT.

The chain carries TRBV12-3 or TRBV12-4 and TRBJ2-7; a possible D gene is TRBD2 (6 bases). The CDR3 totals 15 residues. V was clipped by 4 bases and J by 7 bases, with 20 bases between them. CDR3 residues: CASSSGTGTTGEQYV. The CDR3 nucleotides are TGTGCCAGCAGTTCAGGGACTGGGACGACTGGGGAGCAGTACGTC.

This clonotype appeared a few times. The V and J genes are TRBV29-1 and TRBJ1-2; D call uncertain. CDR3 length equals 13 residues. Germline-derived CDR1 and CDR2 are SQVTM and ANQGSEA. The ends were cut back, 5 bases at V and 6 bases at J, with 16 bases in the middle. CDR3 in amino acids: CSVTPELANGYTF. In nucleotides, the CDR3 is TGCAGCGTTACCCCAGAGCTAGCTAATGGCTACACCTTC.

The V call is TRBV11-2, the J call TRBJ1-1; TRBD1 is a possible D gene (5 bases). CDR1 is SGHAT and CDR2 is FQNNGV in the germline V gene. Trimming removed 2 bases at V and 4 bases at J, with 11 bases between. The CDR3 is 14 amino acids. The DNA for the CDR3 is TGTGCCAGCAGCTTACAGGGCGGAGGCACTGAAGCTTTCTTT. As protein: CASSLQGGGTEAFF. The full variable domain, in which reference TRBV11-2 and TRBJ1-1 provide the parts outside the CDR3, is EAGVAQSPRYKIIEKRQSVAFWCNPISGHATLYWYQQILGQGPKLLIQFQNNGVVDDSQLPKDRFSAERLKGVDSTLKIQPAKLEDSAVYLCASSLQGGGTEAFFGQGTRLTVV.

CDR3 nucleotides: TGCGCCAGCAGCTTGAGGCGGGGGATCACAGATACGCAGTATTTT. Its protein product is CASSLRRGITDTQYF. V is TRBV5-1 and J is TRBJ2-3; 7 bases agree with TRBD2. The CDR3 is 15 amino acids. Trimming cost V 1 base and J 2 bases; bases outside gene matches: 4. Germline CDR1 reads SGHRS; CDR2 reads YFSETQ. Using reference TRBV5-1 and TRBJ2-3 for the parts outside the CDR3, the full variable domain is KAGVTQTPRYLIKTRGQQVTLSCSPISGHRSVSWYQQTPGQGLQFLFEYFSETQRNKGNFPGRFSGRQFSNSRSEMNVSTLELGDSALYLCASSLRRGITDTQYFGPGTRLTVL.

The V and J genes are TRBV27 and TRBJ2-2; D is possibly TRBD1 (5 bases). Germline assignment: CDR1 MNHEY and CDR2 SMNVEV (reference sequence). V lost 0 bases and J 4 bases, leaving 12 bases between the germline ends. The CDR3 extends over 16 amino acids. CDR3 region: CASSLSGALGTGELFF. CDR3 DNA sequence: TGTGCCAGCAGTTTATCAGGGGCGCTTGGCACCGGGGAGCTGTTTTTT.

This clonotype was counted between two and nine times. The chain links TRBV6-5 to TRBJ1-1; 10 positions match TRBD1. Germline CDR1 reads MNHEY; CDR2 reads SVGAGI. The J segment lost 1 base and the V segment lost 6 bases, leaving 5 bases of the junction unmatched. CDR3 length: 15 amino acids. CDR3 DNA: TGTGCCAGCAGCCGGGACAGGGGACAGAACACTGAAGCTTTCTTT. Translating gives CASSRDRGQNTEAFF.

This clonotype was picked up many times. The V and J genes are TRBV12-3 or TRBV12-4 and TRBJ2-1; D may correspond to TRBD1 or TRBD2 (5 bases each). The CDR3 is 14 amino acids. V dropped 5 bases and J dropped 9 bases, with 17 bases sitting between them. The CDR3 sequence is CASSRPPPGAEQFF. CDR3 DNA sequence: TGTGCCAGCAGTCGCCCCCCCCCCGGGGCTGAGCAGTTCTTC.

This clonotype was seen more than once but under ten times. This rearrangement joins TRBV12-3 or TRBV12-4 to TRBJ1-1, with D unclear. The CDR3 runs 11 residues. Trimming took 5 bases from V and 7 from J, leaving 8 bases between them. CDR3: CASSSGVEAFF. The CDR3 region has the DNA TGTGCCAGCAGTAGCGGGGTTGAAGCTTTCTTT.

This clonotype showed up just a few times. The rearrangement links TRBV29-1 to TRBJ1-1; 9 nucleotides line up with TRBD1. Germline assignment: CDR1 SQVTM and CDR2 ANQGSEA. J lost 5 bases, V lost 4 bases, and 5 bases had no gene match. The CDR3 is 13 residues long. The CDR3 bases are TGCAGCGTTGGACAGGGGGGAGGAACTGAAGCTTTCTTT. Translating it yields CSVGQGGGTEAFF.

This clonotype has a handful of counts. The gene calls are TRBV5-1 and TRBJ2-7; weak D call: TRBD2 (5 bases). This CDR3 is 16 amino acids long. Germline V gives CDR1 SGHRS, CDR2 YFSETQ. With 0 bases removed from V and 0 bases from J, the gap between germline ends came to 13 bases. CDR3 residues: CASSLGRRTPSYEQYF. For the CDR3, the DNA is TGCGCCAGCAGCTTGGGGCGGAGGACCCCCTCCTACGAGCAGTACTTC.

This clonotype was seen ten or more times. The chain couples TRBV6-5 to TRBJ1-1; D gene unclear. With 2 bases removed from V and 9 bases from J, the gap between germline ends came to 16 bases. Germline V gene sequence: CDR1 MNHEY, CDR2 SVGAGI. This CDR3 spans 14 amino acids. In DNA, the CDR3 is TGTGCCAGCAGTTACGTACTTGGCCTGCGCAAAGCTTTCTTT. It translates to CASSYVLGLRKAFF.

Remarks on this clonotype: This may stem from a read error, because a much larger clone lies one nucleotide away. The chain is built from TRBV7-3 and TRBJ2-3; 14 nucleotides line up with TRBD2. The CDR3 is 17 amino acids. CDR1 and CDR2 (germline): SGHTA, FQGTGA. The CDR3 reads CASSSGGLAGGTYTQYF. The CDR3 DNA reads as TGTGCCAGCAGCTCGGGAGGACTAGCGGGGGGCACATATACGCAGTATTTT. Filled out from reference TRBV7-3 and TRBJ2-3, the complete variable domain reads GAGVSQTPSNKVTEKGKYVELRCDPISGHTALYWYRQSLGQGPEFLIYFQGTGAADDSGLPNDRFFAVRPEGSVSTLKIQRTERGDSAVYLCASSSGGLAGGTYTQYFGPGTRLTVL.